The rows below give T cell receptor beta chains drawn from one sample of a study of tumor-infiltrating lymphocytes in primary liver carcinoma. TCRdb used MiXCR to reprocess the multiplex PCR reads, holding one entry per CDR3 protein. There are about 64,000 distinct CDR3 sequences in the sample; 71% occur only once, and roughly 40% lies in the top ten. Sequences were obtained from liver tumor tissue from sampling region 4. The receptors derive from a man aged 40-55 years with primary liver carcinoma and hepatitis B virus infection. CDR3s include the opening cysteine and the closing phenylalanine or tryptophan. Fields, in order: CDR3 DNA, CDR3 protein, clone size, J gene, D gene, V gene. A D gene is named only where the DNA matches it firmly. Not all rows give a size; the values are once, few, many and, for expanded clones, a class.

TGTGCCAGTAGTTACCGAGTAGAGTATAGCAAGCAGTCCCAGCATTTT CASSYRVEYSKQSQHF NA TRBJ1-5 NA TRBV6-6
TGTGCCAGCAGCTTAGATCCCTCAGGGAAGTATGGCTACACCTTC CASSLDPSGKYGYTF many TRBJ1-2 NA TRBV11-2
TGTGGCAGCAGCTCGGCAACAGGCTCCTATGGCTACACCTTC CGSSSATGSYGYTF NA TRBJ1-2 NA TRBV5-4
TGTGCAAGCACGAGGGCCGAGTCGGGACAAGAGACCCAGTACTTC CASTRAESGQETQYF NA TRBJ2-5 NA TRBV6-1
TGTACCAGCAGCTGGACTAGCGGTGGTGAGCAGGTCTTC CTSSWTSGGEQVF NA TRBJ2-1 TRBD2 TRBV11-2
TGTGCCAGCAGCTTGGCTGGGGAAGATACGCAGTATTTT CASSLAGEDTQYF medium-sized TRBJ2-3 NA TRBV5-4
TGTACCAGCTGCTTAGAGCTCCTAGCGGGAATAAATGAGCAGTCCTTC CTSCLELLAGINEQSF NA TRBJ2-1 TRBD2 TRBV11-2
TGTGCCAGCAGTGAAGGAATTCTGACAGGGGTCAGTGGCTACACCTTC CASSEGILTGVSGYTF few TRBJ1-2 TRBD1 TRBV6-1
TGCGGCGTTGGGACTAGCGCGGTGAACACCGGGGAGCTGTTTTTC CGVGTSAVNTGELFF NA TRBJ2-2 TRBD2 TRBV29-1
TGTGCCAGTAGCCAAGAGATTAACGGAGATACGCAGTATTTT CASSQEINGDTQYF NA TRBJ2-3 NA TRBV4-2
TGCGCCAGCAGCTTGGTGGGGGGCCTGCACACCGAAGTTTTCTTT CASSLVGGLHTEVFF NA TRBJ1-1 NA TRBV5-1
TGTGCCAGCATCGACCAGGTTTCTAGCGGGAGCTCATATACGCAGTATTTT CASIDQVSSGSSYTQYF NA TRBJ2-3 TRBD2 TRBV11-2
TGTGCCAGTAGCTTTGCTACAGGGTACAATGAGCAGTTCTTC CASSFATGYNEQFF NA TRBJ2-1 NA TRBV5-5
TGTGCCATCACCAAACGATCGGGACTAGCGGGAGGGTCTTCCTATGAGCAGTACTTC CAITKRSGLAGGSSYEQYF NA TRBJ2-7 TRBD2 TRBV10-3
TGTGCCATCGGTGGGCCGGGGAAGGACGAGCAGTACTTC CAIGGPGKDEQYF NA TRBJ2-7 NA TRBV10-3
TGTGTCAGCAGACCCGGGACGGCTGAGTTGGGTTACACCTTC CVSRPGTAELGYTF many TRBJ1-2 NA TRBV6-5
TGTGCCAGCAGCCCAGGCGGAGGTGAAGCCAAAAACATTCAGTACTTC CASSPGGGEAKNIQYF many TRBJ2-4 NA TRBV7-9
TGTGCCACTAGCTTAGTTCTGGAAGAGTCCCAGTACTTC CATSLVLEESQYF NA TRBJ2-5 NA TRBV11-2
TGTGCCAGCGGCTTAGCATTAGGAGGGGCGAAGACCCTGGAGCTGTTTTTT CASGLALGGAKTLELFF NA TRBJ2-2 NA TRBV11-2
TGCACCAGCAGCTTAGTAGGCGGGAGGAGAACAGATACGCTGTATTTT CTSSLVGGRRTDTLYF NA TRBJ2-3 TRBD2 TRBV5-1
TGTGCCAGCAGTCCCATGGGTGGAGTCACAGATACGCAGTATTTT CASSPMGGVTDTQYF NA TRBJ2-3 NA TRBV6-6
TGTGCCAGCAGTTACAGGACAGTTCGGGGCACTGAAGCTTTCTTT CASSYRTVRGTEAFF many TRBJ1-1 NA TRBV6-5
TGTGCCAGCAGCTTGACTAGCGGCTCCTACGAGCAGTACTTC CASSLTSGSYEQYF many TRBJ2-7 TRBD2 TRBV13
TGTGCCAGCAGCTTGGTGGTTAGCGGCAGAACCTACAGTGAGCAGTTCTTC CASSLVVSGRTYSEQFF once TRBJ2-1 NA TRBV5-6
TGTGCCTGGAGTAAAGGGATAGCCCTAAACTATGGCTGCACCTTC CAWSKGIALNYGCTF NA TRBJ1-2 NA TRBV30
TGTGCCAGCAATCCCGGGACACTTCAGGGAGGCTACACCTTC CASNPGTLQGGYTF NA TRBJ1-2 NA TRBV28
TGTGCCAGCAGCTTACCATATCAGGGGCTTAAAACGAACGAGCAGTTCTTC CASSLPYQGLKTNEQFF NA TRBJ2-1 NA TRBV7-9
TGTGCCAGCAACCAAACCAGAGGGCCGGTAAGGGAGCAGTTCTTC CASNQTRGPVREQFF NA TRBJ2-1 NA TRBV4-3
TGTGCTAGTGGTTTGACTGGACAAGCGGGGGAGATCCAGTACTTC CASGLTGQAGEIQYF once TRBJ2-5 TRBD2 TRBV12-5
TGCGCCAGCAGCCATAACGGCCTCAACCCGAATTTT CASSHNGLNPNF NA TRBJ1-3 NA TRBV4-1
TGTGCCAGCATTCCCGCGACGGGGGGGAACACTGAAGCTTTCTTT CASIPATGGNTEAFF few TRBJ1-1 NA TRBV28
TGTGCCAGCAGCTTGGTTACGGAACCGGGAAGAAGCACAGATACGCAGTATTTT CASSLVTEPGRSTDTQYF NA TRBJ2-3 NA TRBV5-6
TGTGCCAGCAGCTTGGGGGGTGCCGAGGAGTACTTC CASSLGGAEEYF NA TRBJ2-7 NA TRBV5-6